This passage covers 22 T cell receptor beta chains from one sample sequenced in a study of T cell responses to AZD1222 COVID-19 vaccine. Assay: immunoSEQ multiplex PCR; the TCRdb copy retains only in-frame clones and omits some. The top ten clones hold over 6.5% of a sample with about 97,000 clones, more than 85% of them seen once. Sequencing used peripheral blood, obtained on day 0 of AZD1222 vaccination. All receptors derive from an adult in good health.

This chain uses TRBV5-1 with TRBJ2-7, with D perhaps matching TRBD1 or TRBD2 (8 bases each). In germline, CDR1 is SGHRS, CDR2 YFSETQ. Trimming took off 0 bases at V and 3 bases at J, with 22 bases between the two ends. The CDR3 consists of 18 residues. The CDR3 region is CASSLDRGEAGVNYEQYF. CDR3 DNA: TGCGCCAGCAGCTTGGACAGGGGGGAAGCGGGAGTAAACTACGAGCAGTACTTC. Complete variable domain (other parts from reference TRBV5-1 and TRBJ2-7): KAGVTQTPRYLIKTRGQQVTLSCSPISGHRSVSWYQQTPGQGLQFLFEYFSETQRNKGNFPGRFSGRQFSNSRSEMNVSTLELGDSALYLCASSLDRGEAGVNYEQYFGPGTRLTVT.

This chain connects TRBV11-2 to TRBJ1-2; D is unresolved. Deletions cut 0 bases from V and 7 bases from J, with 9 bases between. This CDR3 contains 13 residues. Germline V lookup: CDR1 SGHAT, CDR2 FQNNGV. Here the CDR3 DNA reads TGTGCCAGCAGCTTAGATGGGCGTGCTGGCTACACCTTC. It encodes CASSLDGRAGYTF.

The table lists this clone with many counts. The rearrangement links TRBV27 to TRBJ2-1; D may be TRBD2 (6 bases). This CDR3 is built from 16 residues. Germline values: CDR1 MNHEY, CDR2 SMNVEV (reference sequence). V dropped 7 bases and J dropped 4 bases, with 20 bases sitting between them. CDR3 region: CASKQVGLLAYNEQFF. The CDR3 DNA follows: TGTGCCAGCAAGCAGGTGGGACTCCTAGCGTACAATGAGCAGTTCTTC.

This clone was seen once. V usage is TRBV28 and J usage is TRBJ2-1; TRBD2 matches 7 bases. J was trimmed by 6 bases and V by 3 bases; bases with no gene match: 14. Germline CDR1 reads MDHEN; CDR2 reads SYDVKM. The CDR3 totals 17 residues. CDR3 nucleotide sequence: TGTGCCAGCAGTTTTGCTTTAGGGGCGGGAGTAATCAATGAGCAGTTCTTC. Translating gives CASSFALGAGVINEQFF.

V and J are TRBV10-3 and TRBJ2-1; 8 bases are a match to TRBD2. Germline values: CDR1 ENHRY, CDR2 SYGVKD. The junction had 6 bases not matched to a gene; V was cut back by 6 bases and J by 5 bases. The CDR3 consists of 14 residues. This CDR3 reads CAIRPSGGDNEQFF. The CDR3 coding sequence is TGTGCCATCAGACCTTCGGGAGGGGACAATGAGCAGTTCTTC.

The CDR3 here is CASSPHGGEDQPQHF. Written as DNA, the CDR3 is TGTGCCAGCAGCCCTCACGGGGGGGAAGATCAGCCCCAGCATTTT. The V call is TRBV7-9, the J call TRBJ1-5; D perhaps matches TRBD1 (5 bases). Germline-derived CDR1 and CDR2 are SEHNR and FQNEAQ (reference sequence). The ends were cut back, 5 bases at V and 5 bases at J, with 16 bases in the middle. CDR3 size: 15 residues.

The V call is TRBV30, the J call TRBJ2-1, with D unresolved. Trimming left V 0 bases short and J 7 bases short, with 10 bases between. The CDR3 totals 13 residues. The germline CDR1 and CDR2 sequences are GTSNPN and SVGIG (reference sequence). The CDR3, as DNA: TGTGCCTGGAGTGTACTTGCGTGGAATGAGCAGTTCTTC. Amino acids: CAWSVLAWNEQFF.

The chain recombines TRBV7-9 with TRBJ1-1; D ambiguous. Trimming took 1 base from V and 10 from J, leaving 10 bases between them. The CDR3 is made up of 12 amino acids. Germline V lookup: CDR1 SEHNR, CDR2 FQNEAQ (reference sequence). The CDR3 sequence: CASSLVSQRAFF. As DNA, the CDR3 is TGTGCCAGCAGCTTAGTTAGCCAACGAGCTTTCTTT.

The V call is TRBV29-1, the J call TRBJ2-7; 10 nucleotides align to TRBD2. This CDR3 has 16 amino acids. After removal of 6 bases from V and 3 bases from J, the junction contained 14 bases not matched to a gene. Per germline, CDR1 SQVTM and CDR2 ANQGSEA. CDR3 amino acids: CSVLPAGVAGGYEQYF. DNA of the CDR3: TGCAGCGTCCTACCCGCCGGGGTAGCGGGAGGCTACGAGCAGTACTTC.

This clone was counted between two and nine times. The chain's CDR3 is CASSYSNRGDYEQYF. The CDR3 nucleotides are TGTGCCAGCAGTTACTCGAACAGGGGGGACTACGAGCAGTACTTC. The rearrangement joins TRBV6-5 to TRBJ2-7; 8 nucleotides match TRBD1. This CDR3 has 15 amino acids. Germline values: CDR1 MNHEY, CDR2 SVGAGI. With 0 bases clipped from V and 3 bases from J, the junction kept 4 bases outside the gene matches.

The V gene is TRBV30, the J gene TRBJ2-5; D assignment may be TRBD1 or TRBD2 (5 bases each). Germline-derived CDR1 and CDR2 are GTSNPN and SVGIG (reference sequence). Trimming took 0 bases from V and 7 from J, leaving 9 bases between them. This CDR3 has 12 residues. The CDR3 region has the DNA TGTGCCTGGAGTGTATTTGGGGGGACCCAGTACTTC. This sequence encodes CAWSVFGGTQYF.

V usage is TRBV2 and J usage is TRBJ1-6; a possible D gene is TRBD1 (6 bases). The germline V gene has CDR1 SNHLY and CDR2 FYNNEI. V was cut by 8 bases and J by 9 bases, with 20 bases left in between. The CDR3 consists of 15 residues. The CDR3 coding sequence is TGTGCCAGCTCCCCGAGCTGGCAGGGGTTTTCACCCCTCCACTTT. Translating it yields CASSPSWQGFSPLHF.

The chain recombines TRBV18 with TRBJ1-4, with D possibly being TRBD1 (5 bases). The CDR3 consists of 15 residues. Germline-derived CDR1 and CDR2 are KGHSH and LQKENI. The V end lost 5 bases, the J end lost 0 bases, and 10 bases lay between the germline ends. The CDR3 protein is CASSATAATNEKLFF. The CDR3 DNA reads TGTGCCAGCTCAGCGACAGCTGCAACTAATGAAAAACTGTTTTTT.

The J gene is TRBJ1-2, the V gene TRBV27; D remains unclear. There are 13 residues in the CDR3. The germline V gene encodes CDR1 MNHEY and CDR2 SMNVEV (reference sequence). Trimming removed 2 bases at V and 3 bases at J, with 7 bases between. As DNA, the CDR3 is TGTGCCAGCAGTTTACAGGCGTACTATGGCTACACCTTC. It is translated as CASSLQAYYGYTF.

J is TRBJ1-4 and V is TRBV5-1; TRBD1 agrees at 8 bases. The CDR3 is made up of 15 amino acids. Germline V lookup: CDR1 SGHRS, CDR2 YFSETQ. Trimming removed 4 bases from V and 2 bases from J; junction bases left unmatched: 4. The CDR3 region has the DNA TGCGCCAGCAGCGCACAGGGGGATACTAATGAAAAACTGTTTTTT. This codes for CASSAQGDTNEKLFF. The full variable domain, in which reference TRBV5-1 and TRBJ1-4 provide the parts outside the CDR3, is KAGVTQTPRYLIKTRGQQVTLSCSPISGHRSVSWYQQTPGQGLQFLFEYFSETQRNKGNFPGRFSGRQFSNSRSEMNVSTLELGDSALYLCASSAQGDTNEKLFFGSGTQLSVL.

The genes are TRBV28 and TRBJ1-4; possibly TRBD1 for D (5 bases). The germline V and J ends were trimmed by 8 bases and 5 bases, with 18 bases remaining between them. Germline assignment: CDR1 MDHEN and CDR2 SYDVKM. The CDR3 has 15 residues. The CDR3 nucleotides are TGTGCCAGCCTCCGGGGTGGGGCTAAAAATGAAAAACTGTTTTTT. It yields the protein CASLRGGAKNEKLFF.

This rearrangement joins TRBV28 to TRBJ2-3, with D unclear. The CDR3 runs 15 residues. The V end was cut by 5 bases, the J end by 1 base, with 13 bases between. The germline CDR1 and CDR2 sequences are MDHEN and SYDVKM. CDR3 sequence: CASSVSAAGTDTQYF. The DNA of the CDR3 is TGTGCCAGCAGTGTTTCAGCCGCGGGCACAGATACGCAGTATTTT. The whole variable domain, remainder taken from reference TRBV28 and TRBJ2-3, is DVKVTQSSRYLVKRTGEKVFLECVQDMDHENMFWYRQDPGLGLRLIYFSYDVKMKEKGDIPEGYSVSREKKERFSLILESASTNQTSMYLCASSVSAAGTDTQYFGPGTRLTVL.

V usage is TRBV6-5 and J usage is TRBJ1-1; D uncertain. Germline assignment: CDR1 MNHEY and CDR2 SVGAGI. V shed 4 bases and J shed 1 base, with 10 bases lying between them. The CDR3 totals 14 residues. CDR3 nucleotides: TGTGCCAGCAGTTCAAGCTGGGCGAACACTGAAGCTTTCTTT. Translation: CASSSSWANTEAFF.

V is TRBV9 and J is TRBJ2-5, with 10 bases aligning to TRBD1. Germline CDR1 is SGDLS and CDR2 is YYNGEE. Losses at the gene ends were 4 bases for V and 4 bases for J; bases not matched to a gene: 13. The CDR3 loop spans 17 amino acids. The CDR3 loop is CASSRRTGGAPLETQYF. In nucleotides, the CDR3 is TGTGCCAGCAGCAGGAGGACAGGGGGAGCTCCCCTAGAGACCCAGTACTTC.

The chain links TRBV3-1 (or the pseudogene TRBV3-2) to TRBJ2-2; D is unclear. Germline CDR1 LGHDT, CDR2 YNNKEL (reference sequence). This CDR3 spans 14 amino acids. Trimming shortened V by 1 base and J by 1 base, and 4 bases separated the two germline ends. The CDR3 sequence: CASSQVVNTGELFF. CDR3 in DNA: TGTGCCAGCAGCCAAGTTGTGAACACCGGGGAGCTGTTTTTT.

The V gene is TRBV7-8, the J gene TRBJ1-1; TRBD1 aligns across 11 bases. With V trimmed by 2 bases and J by 10 bases, 9 bases remained unmatched. The CDR3 is 15 amino acids. Germline CDR1 is SGHVS and CDR2 is FQNEAQ. CDR3 nucleotides: TGTGCCAGCAGCTTAACGGGACAGGGGGATCTATTAGCTTTCTTT. Amino acids: CASSLTGQGDLLAFF.

The chain carries TRBV7-2 and TRBJ1-4; D remains ambiguous. This CDR3 has 13 residues. The V end lost 1 base, the J end lost 3 bases, and 3 bases lay between the germline ends. Germline V gene data show CDR1 as SGHTA and CDR2 as FQGNSA. The CDR3 is CASSLEPNEKLFF. CDR3 nucleotides: TGTGCCAGCAGCTTAGAACCTAATGAAAAACTGTTTTTT. Full variable domain (missing parts from reference TRBV7-2 and TRBJ1-4): GAGVSQSPSNKVTEKGKDVELRCDPISGHTALYWYRQSLGQGLEFLIYFQGNSAPDKSGLPSDRFSAERTGGSVSTLTIQRTQQEDSAVYLCASSLEPNEKLFFGSGTQLSVL.